This T cell receptor beta chain was recovered during a study of T cell changes during pregnancy in multiple sclerosis. TCRdb keeps only in-frame clones here, not all; method: immunoSEQ multiplex PCR. The sample has 100,000 or so clones; 90% are singletons. The CDR3 length is 15 residues. The sequence was obtained from a female donor in good health, enrolled as a control in a pregnancy study. Sequenced material: peripheral blood, taken in the second trimester of pregnancy. The chain has TRBV21-1 and TRBJ1-2. TRBV21-1 is a documented pseudogene. Here the CDR3 DNA reads TGTGCCAGCAGCAAAGGGAGCCAGTCGCGTATGGCTAGCACCTTC. Translation: CASSKGSQSRMASTF.